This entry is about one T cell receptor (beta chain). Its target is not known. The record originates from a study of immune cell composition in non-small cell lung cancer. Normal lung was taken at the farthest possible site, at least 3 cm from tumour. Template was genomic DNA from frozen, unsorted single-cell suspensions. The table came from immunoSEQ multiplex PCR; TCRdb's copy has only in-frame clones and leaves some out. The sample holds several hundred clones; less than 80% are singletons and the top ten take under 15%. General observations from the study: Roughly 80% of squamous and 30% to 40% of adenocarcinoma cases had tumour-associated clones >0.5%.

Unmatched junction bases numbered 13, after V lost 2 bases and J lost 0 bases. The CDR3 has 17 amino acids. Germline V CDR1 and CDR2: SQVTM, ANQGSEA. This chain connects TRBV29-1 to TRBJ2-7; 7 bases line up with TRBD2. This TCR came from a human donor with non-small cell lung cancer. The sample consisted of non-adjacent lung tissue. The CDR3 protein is CSVESPSPGGSSYEQYF. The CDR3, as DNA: TGCAGCGTTGAATCCCCCTCACCCGGGGGGAGCTCCTACGAGCAGTACTTC.